This TCR beta chain comes out of a study of identical twins. Study-level results: Cord blood beta clonotypes that were abundant carried fewer insertions, and memory repertoires showed no such trend. Interpretation of the results relied on cross-sectional statistical analysis and not on following the same donors.

Germline-derived CDR1 and CDR2 are KGHSH and LQKENI. CDR3 length: 13 residues. Trimming removed 3 bases at V and 7 bases at J, with 12 bases between. Through template switching, a universal primer site was introduced, and the cDNA contained unique molecular identifiers. TCRdb reanalysed the 5' RACE reads using MiXCR and keeps one entry per CDR3 protein. The sample holds around 1.7 million distinct CDR3 sequences, 32% seen once. Turning to this clonotype: What it recognizes is unknown.

This rearrangement joins TRBV18 to TRBJ1-2; D not certain. The TCR sequence derives from a newborn girl in good health. The sequenced sample consisted of cord blood. In DNA form, the CDR3 reads TGTGCCAGCTCACCGAGAGACTTGGGTGGCTACACCTTC. Its protein is CASSPRDLGGYTF.